Shown below are 2 T cell receptor beta chains from a single sample sequenced in a study of identical twins. MiXCR was run by TCRdb on the 5' RACE reads, yielding one entry per CDR3 protein. The top ten clones hold around 0.25% of a sample with around 1.7 million distinct CDR3 sequences, under 35% of them seen once. The source material was cord blood. Source of these receptors: a newborn girl in good health.

This clonotype was detected only a few times. This chain uses TRBV11-2 with TRBJ1-2; unclear D gene. V was trimmed by 1 base and J by 6 bases, leaving 12 bases between them. Per germline, CDR1 SGHAT and CDR2 FQNNGV. The CDR3 totals 14 residues. The CDR3 here is CASSLVGRLDGYTF. CDR3 nucleotide sequence: TGTGCCAGCAGCTTAGTCGGCAGACTGGATGGCTACACCTTC.

As regards this clonotype: The junction departs from germline at one end; a sequencing error may be responsible. This rearrangement joins TRBV24-1 to TRBJ2-5, with a tentative D call TRBD1 (6 bases). The CDR3 contains 13 residues. Germline loops: CDR1 KGHDR, CDR2 SFDVKD. As DNA, the CDR3 is TGTGCCGCCAGTGATGGGGGCCTTCGGACCCAGTACTTC. It yields the protein CAASDGGLRTQYF.